This TCR beta chain stems from a study of control samples from healthy donors and cancer patients. Clones were read by immunoSEQ multiplex PCR, and TCRdb kept only the in-frame ones, dropping some. The sample carries around 100,000 clones, about nine tenths recorded once. The germline CDR1 and CDR2 sequences are SGHRS and YFSETQ. The CDR3 sequence is 14 residues long. The junction had 3 bases not matched to a gene; V was cut back by 3 bases and J by 1 base. V and J are TRBV5-1 and TRBJ1-1; 7 bases fit TRBD1. This clonotype originated in a human donor in good health. The donor label of this sample is uncertain. The specimen was blood. CDR3 in amino acids: CASSWRGPNTEAFF. The DNA of the CDR3 is TGCGCCAGCAGCTGGAGGGGGCCGAACACTGAAGCTTTCTTT.